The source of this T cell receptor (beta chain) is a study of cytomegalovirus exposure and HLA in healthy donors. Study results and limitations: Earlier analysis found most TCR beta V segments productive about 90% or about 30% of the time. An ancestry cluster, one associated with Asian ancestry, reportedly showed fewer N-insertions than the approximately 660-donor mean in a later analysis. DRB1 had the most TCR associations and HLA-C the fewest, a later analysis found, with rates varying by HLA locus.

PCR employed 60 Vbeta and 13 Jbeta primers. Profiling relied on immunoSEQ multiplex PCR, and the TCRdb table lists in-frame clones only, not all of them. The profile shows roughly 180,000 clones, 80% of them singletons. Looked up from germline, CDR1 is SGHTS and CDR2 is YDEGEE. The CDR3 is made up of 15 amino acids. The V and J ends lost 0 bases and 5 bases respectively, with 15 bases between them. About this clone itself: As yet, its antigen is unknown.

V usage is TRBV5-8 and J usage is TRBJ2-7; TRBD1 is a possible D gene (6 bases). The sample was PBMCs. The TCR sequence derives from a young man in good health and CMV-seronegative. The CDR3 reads CASSLGYRVRNEQYF. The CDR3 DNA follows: TGTGCCAGCAGCTTGGGGTACAGGGTGAGAAACGAGCAGTACTTC.